The 14 T cell receptor beta chains listed next were all sequenced from one sample in a study of T-cell reconstitution after alpha-beta-depleted transplantation in children (dated by TCRdb to 2016 to 2017). Sample treatment or condition, as interpreted from the label and publication: allogeneic hematopoietic cell transplantation with graft depleted of TCRalphabeta T cells and CD19 B cells. Library generation was performed with PCR. Reads for this sample came from an Illumina HiSeq 2500. TCR library preparation used molecular barcoding, with unique molecular identifiers applied to normalize quantification of the TCRbeta repertoire. TCRdb handled the public reads itself, with Q25 trimming in fastp and clone calling in MiXCR, and kept productive beta chains. Under each unique CDR3 protein, matching rows form one entry showing the most common genes and DNA. The sample has over 200,000 distinct CDR3 sequences on record, roughly a tenth of them singletons. In total, the top ten clones hold approximately 28% of the sample.

The sample here was PBMCs, taken before TCRalphabeta/CD19-depleted stem cell transplant. All receptors derive from a child less than two years old with acute myeloid leukemia, due to receive a stem cell transplant.

The sample holds many counts of this clonotype. The rearrangement links TRBV5-1 to TRBJ1-1; unclear D gene. The CDR3 totals 14 residues. V lost 0 bases to trimming and J lost 4 bases, with 10 bases between them. The germline gives CDR1 SGHRS, CDR2 YFSETQ. The CDR3 sequence is CASSLGSAGTEAFF. The DNA for the CDR3 is TGCGCCAGCAGCTTGGGGTCAGCTGGCACTGAAGCTTTCTTT.

In its sample, this clonotype was seen many times. The chain employs TRBV19 and TRBJ1-5; D is perhaps TRBD1 (6 bases). The CDR3 has 17 amino acids. Germline V lookup: CDR1 LNHDA, CDR2 SQIVND (reference sequence). The ends were cut back, 2 bases at V and 3 bases at J, with 17 bases in the middle. The CDR3 bases are TGTGCCAGTAGTATAACCGGGGGGCGCGGGTACAATCAGCCCCAGCATTTT. Translated, it gives CASSITGGRGYNQPQHF.

This clonotype appeared once. A single base separates this from a much larger clone, so it may be a read error. The chain recombines TRBV7-9 with TRBJ1-1; weak D call: TRBD1 (6 bases). The length of the CDR3 is 17 residues. The germline V gene encodes CDR1 SEHNR and CDR2 FQNEAQ (reference sequence). This CDR3 reads CASSSRWQLHRETEAYF. Written as DNA, the CDR3 is TGTGCCAGCAGCTCCCGGTGGCAACTACACAGGGAAACTGAAGCTTACTTT.

This clonotype was picked up many times. CDR3 in DNA: TGTGCCAGCAGTTTATTTGGCGGAGGGGGGATCAATGAGCAGTTCTTC. This sequence encodes CASSLFGGGGINEQFF. The chain links TRBV12-3 or TRBV12-4 to TRBJ2-1; D may be TRBD1 or TRBD2 (6 bases each). V was clipped by 2 bases and J by 6 bases, with 17 bases between them. CDR3 size: 16 residues.

This clonotype was counted ten times or more. The rearrangement links TRBV5-4 to TRBJ1-4, with 9 nucleotides matching TRBD1. The CDR3 loop spans 15 amino acids. The J segment lost 4 bases and the V segment lost 3 bases, leaving 4 bases of the junction unmatched. Looked up from germline, CDR1 is SGHNT and CDR2 is YYREEE (reference sequence). CDR3 nucleotides: TGTGCCAGCAGCTACACAGGGGGCCATAATGAAAAACTGTTTTTT. Protein sequence: CASSYTGGHNEKLFF.

This clonotype has a count of ten or more. The chain couples TRBV24-1 to TRBJ2-5, with TRBD1 identical over 11 bases. The V gene end was trimmed by 3 bases and the J gene end by 4 bases; junction bases not matched to a gene: 3. This CDR3 is 15 amino acids long. The germline gives CDR1 KGHDR, CDR2 SFDVKD. CDR3 nucleotides: TGTGCCACCAGTGATCCCGGGACAGGGGGAGAGACCCAGTACTTC. Translation: CATSDPGTGGETQYF.

Notes on this clonotype: This may arise from a read error, as a much more abundant clone is one base away. V gene TRBV5-5 combines with J gene TRBJ2-5; D is perhaps TRBD2 (6 bases). V dropped 4 bases and J dropped 4 bases, with 17 bases sitting between them. This CDR3 region has 15 residues. Germline CDR1 SGHKS, CDR2 YYEKEE (reference sequence). The CDR3 loop reads CASSTGTHQRETQYF. CDR3 DNA: TGTGCCAGCAGCACCGGGACTCATCAACGAGAGACCCAGTACTTC.

There are many counts of this clonotype. For the CDR3, the DNA is TGTGCCACCAGTGATTTGAGCAATCAGCCCCAGCATTTT. Amino acid sequence: CATSDLSNQPQHF. This chain links TRBV24-1 with TRBJ1-5; D is ambiguous. Germline loops: CDR1 KGHDR, CDR2 SFDVKD. The CDR3 contains 13 residues. V gave up 0 bases and J gave up 1 base, with 0 bases separating them.

This clonotype was picked up a small number of times. The chain couples TRBV11-2 to TRBJ2-1; D is undetermined. The CDR3 is made up of 14 amino acids. From germline, CDR1 is SGHAT and CDR2 FQNNGV. Trimming took off 1 base at V and 1 base at J, with 5 bases between the two ends. The DNA for the CDR3 is TGTGCCAGCAGCTTAGCCCTTTCCTACAATGAGCAGTTCTTC. This gives the protein CASSLALSYNEQFF.

As to this clonotype: A junction end diverges from the germline sequence, so it may reflect a read error. The chain joins TRBV20-1 to TRBJ1-1; D call uncertain. This CDR3 region has 15 residues. Germline assignment: CDR1 DFQATT and CDR2 SNEGSKA (reference sequence). The CDR3 sequence is CSAPRGYTMNTEALF. The CDR3 DNA reads as TGCAGTGCTCCACGAGGTTATACCATGAACACTGAAGCTCTCTTT.

Ten or more counts support this clonotype. The chain uses TRBV6-5 and TRBJ2-6; D unresolved. Germline V gene data show CDR1 as MNHEY and CDR2 as SVGAGI. V gave up 3 bases and J gave up 2 bases, with 17 bases separating them. The CDR3 is made up of 18 amino acids. As DNA, the CDR3 is TGTGCCAGCAGTTATAGCCGGTCCCCAAATACTGGGGCCAACGTCCTGACTTTC. Residues: CASSYSRSPNTGANVLTF.

J is TRBJ2-3 and V is TRBV5-5; D gene unclear. CDR3 size: 13 residues. Trimming cost V 0 bases and J 6 bases, with 8 bases left between them. CDR1 is SGHKS, CDR2 YYEKEE, per germline (reference sequence). The CDR3 DNA is TGTGCCAGCAGCTTGGGTCGGTGGGATACGCAGTATTTT. Protein: CASSLGRWDTQYF.

In its sample, this clonotype was seen many times. This rearrangement joins TRBV5-1 to TRBJ1-2, with D hard to call. The CDR3 totals 13 residues. The V and J ends lost 4 bases and 4 bases respectively, with 11 bases between them. Germline values: CDR1 SGHRS, CDR2 YFSETQ. CDR3 nucleotide sequence: TGCGCCAGCAGCCTTCGGCAGGCCTATGGCTACACCTTC. As protein: CASSLRQAYGYTF.

V gene TRBV7-7 combines with J gene TRBJ2-3; 9 positions agree with TRBD2. Germline V CDR1 and CDR2: SSHAT, FNYEAQ (reference sequence). The CDR3 sequence is 16 residues long. V trimming: 1 base; J trimming: 8 bases; junction bases outside the gene matches: 10. The CDR3 coding sequence is TGTGCCAGCAGCTTAGAGGTTAGCGGGAGTACCGGTACGCAGTATTTT. Translating gives CASSLEVSGSTGTQYF.